The rows below give T cell receptor beta chains drawn from one sample of a study of blood T cell repertoires in COVID-19. Profiled with immunoSEQ multiplex PCR; TCRdb holds only in-frame clones, not every one. The sample has 200,000 to 300,000 clones; under 90% are singletons. Sequencing used peripheral blood. The source is a man aged 60 to 75 with acute or convalescent COVID-19. Both conserved end residues are part of each CDR3. The order of the fields is V gene, CDR3 protein.

v_call: TRBV4-1; cdr3_aa: CASSQARDVFSYNEQFF
v_call: TRBV5-1; cdr3_aa: CASSPGLAVTDTQYF
v_call: TRBV28; cdr3_aa: CASNPFSGYGYTF
v_call: TRBV4-1; cdr3_aa: CASSQDPRGLSYNEQFF
v_call: TRBV2; cdr3_aa: CANILGQGYTEAFF
v_call: TRBV10-1; cdr3_aa: CASSEQGATGELFF
v_call: TRBV6-1; cdr3_aa: CASSQPGTGTYEQYF
v_call: TRBV29-1; cdr3_aa: CSVESTSGGTDTQYF
v_call: TRBV5-1; cdr3_aa: CASSLGDRVDGYTF
v_call: TRBV27; cdr3_aa: CASSLQTGYEQYF
v_call: TRBV18; cdr3_aa: CASSPPGQGITLAKNIQYF
v_call: TRBV5-6; cdr3_aa: CASSLRETGGYF
v_call: TRBV19; cdr3_aa: CASSMTRGGRTDTQYF
v_call: TRBV9; cdr3_aa: CASSIRYNEQFF
v_call: TRBV27; cdr3_aa: CASSLTRGGTGELFF
v_call: TRBV25-1; cdr3_aa: CASRMTGDDQETQYF
v_call: TRBV6-2/TRBV6-3; cdr3_aa: CASSYFGTGGEEGYTF
v_call: TRBV7-2; cdr3_aa: CASSLVGGGPLSQPQHF
v_call: TRBV9; cdr3_aa: CASRVGREVRSYNEQFF
v_call: TRBV24-1; cdr3_aa: CATSDSDSSEQYF
v_call: TRBV19; cdr3_aa: CASSISLAGGPRYTDTQYF
v_call: TRBV10-3; cdr3_aa: CAISETGTGATDTQYF
v_call: TRBV4-1; cdr3_aa: CASSSEPRTDTQYF
v_call: TRBV28; cdr3_aa: CASSLGQLNQPQHF
v_call: TRBV6-6; cdr3_aa: CASSRWTGKNYEQYF
v_call: TRBV6-6; cdr3_aa: CASRPGQGNYGYTF
v_call: TRBV13; cdr3_aa: CASSLEHSGGDSYEQYF
v_call: TRBV7-9; cdr3_aa: CASSYIGQPNYGYTF
v_call: TRBV4-1; cdr3_aa: CASSFHTGVTQPQHF
v_call: TRBV1; cdr3_aa: CTSSYRLAGSVRGGNNEQFF
v_call: TRBV4-1; cdr3_aa: CASSRFLDRLYGMNTEAFF
v_call: TRBV11-2; cdr3_aa: CASSWTAAYEQYF
v_call: TRBV27; cdr3_aa: CASSSYGDYGYTF
v_call: TRBV19; cdr3_aa: CASSWRLAGEGYEQYF
v_call: TRBV9; cdr3_aa: CASSVGTGQETQYF
v_call: TRBV21-1; cdr3_aa: CASSKKPMDVLTF
v_call: TRBV7-3; cdr3_aa: CASSPGLADFYEQYF
v_call: TRBV15; cdr3_aa: CATSNRDKAFF
v_call: TRBV5-5; cdr3_aa: CASSLEGTGGNTIYF
v_call: TRBV6-2/TRBV6-3; cdr3_aa: CASSPHGPGQAYEQYF
v_call: TRBV6-1; cdr3_aa: CASSGRTSGVSTDTQYF
v_call: TRBV7-9; cdr3_aa: CASRGQGREGNEQFF
v_call: TRBV10-3; cdr3_aa: CAISESQFGANVLTF
v_call: TRBV7-3; cdr3_aa: CASSLQAGAAYEQYF
v_call: TRBV19; cdr3_aa: CASRDRDRAYGYTF
v_call: TRBV11-3; cdr3_aa: CASSRGLASNEQFF
v_call: TRBV5-5; cdr3_aa: CASSLDQDTDTQYF
v_call: TRBV7-2; cdr3_aa: CASSPRDSGTQYF
v_call: TRBV18; cdr3_aa: CASSPPLAGGYYNEQFF
v_call: TRBV28; cdr3_aa: CASSLAGTGAYEQYF
v_call: TRBV7-3; cdr3_aa: CASSPFGDNEQFF
v_call: TRBV29-1; cdr3_aa: CSVGTPGDTQYF
v_call: TRBV7-6; cdr3_aa: CASSLGLAGGYYEQYF
v_call: TRBV3-1/TRBV3-2; cdr3_aa: CASSTPRTSGKADTQYF
v_call: TRBV19; cdr3_aa: CASSVLAGGHLPQETQYF
v_call: TRBV6-5; cdr3_aa: CASSRDSGQSYEQYF